This T cell receptor (beta chain) was retrieved from a study of Ad26.COV2.S vaccination and SARS-CoV-2 variants. Study-wide context: Administration of Ad26.COV2.S was intramuscular, either once or twice 56 days apart.

The V and J ends lost 5 bases and 8 bases respectively, with 21 bases between them. Germline V gives CDR1 SGHTA, CDR2 FQGNSA. There are 15 residues in the CDR3. Treatment meaning: 15 to 20 received Ad26.COV2.S at low or high dose, single or two shots; several received placebo; per-sample allocation not given. Sample collection was performed on day 63 after the first vaccine or placebo injection. Adults aged 18-55 years in Boston included the donor. Assay used: immunoSEQ multiplex PCR; TCRdb lists only in-frame clones, some missing. In the table there are hundreds of thousands of clones, 65% to 90% of which are singletons.

The specimen was peripheral blood, collected in a trial of Ad26.COV2.S vaccine versus placebo. This receptor was identified in a person aged 18-60 years who received the Ad26.COV2.S COVID-19 vaccine or a placebo. The rearrangement uses TRBV7-2 and TRBJ1-1; a possible D gene is TRBD1 (5 bases). The CDR3 is CASSPLGRESGEAFF. The CDR3 region has the DNA TGTGCCAGCAGCCCCCTGGGCAGGGAAAGTGGGGAAGCTTTCTTT.